The clone carrying this T cell receptor beta chain occurred a few times. Its antigen is unknown. The data were obtained in a study of breast tumors, draining lymph nodes, adjacent tissues. This CDR3 is 15 amino acids long. Germline loops: CDR1 LGHDT, CDR2 YNNKEL (reference sequence). The V gene end was trimmed by 2 bases and the J gene end by 2 bases; junction bases not matched to a gene: 3. TCRdb fed the multiplex PCR reads into MiXCR, producing one record per CDR3 protein. Here the sample spans around 290,000 distinct CDR3 sequences, around 30% being singletons. Breast cancer patients provided tissue from their axillary draining lymph nodes. Study conclusions and caveats: Data fit most tumor T cells coming from lymph node, expanding in tumor. The lymph node origin of tumor T cells was framed as consistent with a hypothesis, not demonstrated. Tumor repertoires ranked between lymph nodes and nontumor tissue in diversity, with V and J gene preferences.

The TCR was taken from a female donor with breast cancer. Some clones in this sample may be carry-over from other donors' samples. The sample was axillary lymph node tissue. The chain has TRBV3-1 and TRBJ2-7; 10 bases are a match to TRBD1. CDR3 coding DNA: TGTGCCAGCAGCCAATCGGACAGGGGGGCCTACGAGCAGTACTTC. Protein product: CASSQSDRGAYEQYF.